A selection of T cell receptor beta chains follows, all from one sample in a study of T cells after posttransplantation cyclophosphamide. Repertoires were generated with immunoSEQ multiplex PCR, while TCRdb's copy carries only in-frame clones and drops some. The sample was found to contain about 39,000 clones, and every one recurs. The sequenced sample was PBMCs. These receptors all stem from a woman aged 50 to 65 in good health and a related stem cell transplant donor. Each CDR3 is given with its conserved first and last residue. A D gene is named only where the DNA matches it firmly. Size is stated for part of the rows, as once, few or many counts, or as a class when the clone is expanded.

D gene,J gene,V gene,clone size,CDR3 DNA,CDR3 protein
TRBD2,TRBJ2-3,TRBV11-2,many,TGTGCCAGCAGCTCCGGACTAGCGGTTGCAGATACGCAGTATTTT,CASSSGLAVADTQYF
TRBD2,TRBJ2-4,TRBV11-2,many,TGTGCCAGCAGCTCACCCGGGGGGTGGGCCAAGGCCAAAAACATTCAGTACTTC,CASSSPGGWAKAKNIQYF
NA,TRBJ2-7,TRBV27,NA,TGTGCCAGCAGTTTAGCGCGGGGCACCGAGCAGTACTTC,CASSLARGTEQYF
TRBD1,TRBJ2-1,TRBV7-6,NA,TGTGCCAGCAGCCTACGCCCCGTTGGACAGGGACAAGATGTACGGAATGAGCAGTTCTTC,CASSLRPVGQGQDVRNEQFF
TRBD1,TRBJ1-2,TRBV5-1,many,TGCGCCAGCAGCTTACGGACAGGGGGCGCTGGCTACACCTTC,CASSLRTGGAGYTF
TRBD1,TRBJ1-1,TRBV28,many,TGTGCCAGCAGGTATGACAGGGTCACTGAAGCTTTCTTT,CASRYDRVTEAFF
TRBD2,TRBJ2-7,TRBV27,many,TGTGCCAGCAGAGGGACTAGCGGGGGCTCCCAACCGTACGAGCAGTACTTC,CASRGTSGGSQPYEQYF
TRBD1,TRBJ2-7,TRBV6-1,many,TGTGCCAGCAGTGAATTAGACAGGGGAGACGAGCAGTACTTC,CASSELDRGDEQYF
TRBD1,TRBJ2-5,TRBV25-1,many,TGTGCCAGCAGACGGACAGGGGGCATAGAGACCCAGTACTTC,CASRRTGGIETQYF
TRBD2,TRBJ2-1,TRBV6-4,many,TGTGCCAGCAGTGGGACTAGCGGGGGGGCCAATGAGCAGTTCTTC,CASSGTSGGANEQFF
NA,TRBJ1-2,TRBV7-6,many,TGTGCCAGCAGCTTAGTTCAGGGAAATTGCACCTTC,CASSLVQGNCTF
NA,TRBJ2-1,TRBV29-1,many,TGCAGCGTTGATTTTGACAGAAGGTCTGGATTGGGTGAGCAGTTCTTC,CSVDFDRRSGLGEQFF
NA,TRBJ1-1,TRBV2,many,TGTGCCAGCAGTAGAGTGGACACTGAAGCTTTCTTT,CASSRVDTEAFF
NA,TRBJ1-2,TRBV10-3,many,TGTGCCATCAGTGACGTTAAGGGGGTTAACTATGGCTACACCTTC,CAISDVKGVNYGYTF
NA,TRBJ1-2,TRBV5-6,many,TGTGCCAGCAGCTTGGTCCCAGAAGCTAACTATGGCTACACCTTC,CASSLVPEANYGYTF
NA,TRBJ2-3,TRBV27,few,TGTGCCAGCAGTTTGACACCGCGCACAGATACGCAGTATTTT,CASSLTPRTDTQYF
NA,TRBJ1-2,TRBV4-1,many,TGCGCCAGCAGCAGAGCAGGGGATGGCTACACCTTC,CASSRAGDGYTF
TRBD2,TRBJ2-1,TRBV7-3,many,TGTGCCAGCAGTTTAGCGGGGAGCTACAATGAGCAGTTCTTC,CASSLAGSYNEQFF
TRBD1,TRBJ2-7,TRBV27,many,TGTGCCAGCAGTCCTCCCTCCGGGACAGGGGTCGAGCAGTACTTC,CASSPPSGTGVEQYF
TRBD1,TRBJ2-5,TRBV19,few,TGTGCCAGTAGTATGTTGGGACAGGGTTGGGAGACCCAGTACTTC,CASSMLGQGWETQYF
NA,TRBJ1-1,TRBV5-1,many,TGCGCCAGCAGCTTGAGTTGGGGGCGGACTGAAGCTTTCTTT,CASSLSWGRTEAFF
NA,TRBJ2-3,TRBV7-6,few,TGTGCCAGCAGTTCTGTGCCTTGGGGGGGGGCCCAAGTAGTCACAGATACGCAGTATTTT,CASSSVPWGGAQVVTDTQYF
NA,TRBJ1-6,TRBV28,many,TGTGCCAGCAGTTTATCAGGGGATTCACCCCTCCACTTT,CASSLSGDSPLHF
TRBD2,TRBJ2-1,TRBV7-9,many,TGTGCCAGCAGCTTAGGAGCGGGGGGCTCTATTATCAATGAGCAGTTCTTC,CASSLGAGGSIINEQFF
TRBD1,TRBJ1-5,TRBV19,many,TGTGCCAGTAGTTCCAGGGTAGGGGGCAACAATCAGCCCCAGCATTTT,CASSSRVGGNNQPQHF
TRBD1,TRBJ2-1,TRBV29-1,many,TGCAGCGCCAGGGACAGGGCGGGCAATGAGCAGTTCTTC,CSARDRAGNEQFF
NA,TRBJ1-6,TRBV5-5,many,TGTGCCACCCAAGACACGAGTTACTCCTATAATTCACCCCTCCACTTT,CATQDTSYSYNSPLHF
NA,TRBJ2-3,TRBV15,many,TGTGCCACCAGCAGAGATGGTCAGGACACAGATACGCAGTATTTT,CATSRDGQDTDTQYF
NA,TRBJ1-1,TRBV9,many,TGTGCCAGCACTGCGGGGGGACACAAGAACACTGAAGCTTTCTTT,CASTAGGHKNTEAFF
TRBD2,TRBJ2-2,TRBV10-3,NA,TGTGCCATCAGTGGTGGGGGGGAGAACACCGGGGAGCTGCTTTTT,CAISGGGENTGELLF
NA,TRBJ1-2,TRBV6-5,many,TGTGCCAGCGGGACAATCGATGGCTACACCTTC,CASGTIDGYTF
TRBD1,TRBJ2-7,TRBV27,many,TGTGCCAGCAGGAGGGACAGGGGGCCTCCCTACGAGCAGTACTTC,CASRRDRGPPYEQYF
NA,TRBJ1-1,TRBV7-3,many,TGTGCCAGCAGCTTAAGCAGAGGGACTGAAGCTTTCTTT,CASSLSRGTEAFF
NA,TRBJ2-1,TRBV11-2,many,TGTGCCAGCCCCTCGGGGGGCCGCTTAGGGAATGAGCAGTTCTTC,CASPSGGRLGNEQFF
TRBD1,TRBJ2-7,TRBV19,many,TGTGCCAGTAGTTCCTTCCGGGACAGGGTCTACGAGCAGTACTTC,CASSSFRDRVYEQYF
TRBD1,TRBJ2-2,TRBV11-2,NA,TGTGCCAGCAGCTTATGGGGCCTAAGGGGGCTGGGAACCGGGGAGCTGTTTTTT,CASSLWGLRGLGTGELFF
TRBD1,TRBJ1-5,TRBV2,many,TGTGCCAGCAGTGTACCGGGACAGGGGGTTAATCAGCCCCAGCATTTT,CASSVPGQGVNQPQHF
NA,TRBJ2-3,TRBV4-1,many,TGCGCCAGCAGCCAAGGTGGGACTTTTCTGGGCACGCAGTATTTT,CASSQGGTFLGTQYF
NA,TRBJ1-2,TRBV19,many,TGTGCCAGTAGTTGGTCGGGTAACGGTGGCTACACCTTC,CASSWSGNGGYTF
TRBD1,TRBJ1-1,TRBV5-1,many,TGCGCCAGCAGCTTGGTTACAGGGGGCGCGTCTATGGCTTTCTTT,CASSLVTGGASMAFF
TRBD2,TRBJ2-1,TRBV5-1,many,TGCGCCAGCATTGCGGGGGGGTCTTACAATGAGCAGTTCTTC,CASIAGGSYNEQFF
NA,TRBJ1-2,TRBV28,many,TGTGCCAGCCGGACCGGGATCCCGTCGGGCTACACCTTC,CASRTGIPSGYTF
NA,TRBJ1-2,TRBV28,few,TGTGCCAGCTTGGCACACCTTAACTATGGCTACACCTTC,CASLAHLNYGYTF
NA,TRBJ2-1,TRBV7-2,many,TGTGCCAGCAGCTTAGGTCATACGCGGAATGAGCAGTTCTTC,CASSLGHTRNEQFF
NA,TRBJ2-1,TRBV4-3,many,TGCGCCAGCCGAGGGCTTGACAGAGGGGGAAGCAATGAGCAGTTCTTC,CASRGLDRGGSNEQFF
TRBD2,TRBJ2-1,TRBV30,many,TGTGCCTGGAGTGTACGGCTAGCGGGGGGTTATGGGAATGAGCAGTTCTTC,CAWSVRLAGGYGNEQFF
NA,TRBJ2-1,TRBV5-4,many,TGTGCCAGCAGCTTCCTCGGCAATGAGCAGTTCTTC,CASSFLGNEQFF
TRBD1,TRBJ2-7,TRBV18,many,TGTGCCAGTTGCATCACGGGTTCGGGCAGGGGACAGCCCTACGAGCAGTACTTC,CASCITGSGRGQPYEQYF
TRBD1,TRBJ1-5,TRBV28,many,TGTGCCAGCAGGAGCCGCAGGGGGCACCCTCCTTATAATCAGCCCCAGCATTTT,CASRSRRGHPPYNQPQHF
NA,TRBJ1-4,TRBV19,many,TGTGCCAGTAGTGTATACCACGGGAGGAATGAAAAACTGTTTTTT,CASSVYHGRNEKLFF
TRBD2,TRBJ2-7,TRBV28,many,TGTGCCAGCAGTCTCCCACGACTAGCTAGAACCTACGAGCAGTACTTC,CASSLPRLARTYEQYF
NA,TRBJ1-2,TRBV9,few,TGTGCCAGCAGCTTACCCACTACAGGATACGGCTACACCTTC,CASSLPTTGYGYTF